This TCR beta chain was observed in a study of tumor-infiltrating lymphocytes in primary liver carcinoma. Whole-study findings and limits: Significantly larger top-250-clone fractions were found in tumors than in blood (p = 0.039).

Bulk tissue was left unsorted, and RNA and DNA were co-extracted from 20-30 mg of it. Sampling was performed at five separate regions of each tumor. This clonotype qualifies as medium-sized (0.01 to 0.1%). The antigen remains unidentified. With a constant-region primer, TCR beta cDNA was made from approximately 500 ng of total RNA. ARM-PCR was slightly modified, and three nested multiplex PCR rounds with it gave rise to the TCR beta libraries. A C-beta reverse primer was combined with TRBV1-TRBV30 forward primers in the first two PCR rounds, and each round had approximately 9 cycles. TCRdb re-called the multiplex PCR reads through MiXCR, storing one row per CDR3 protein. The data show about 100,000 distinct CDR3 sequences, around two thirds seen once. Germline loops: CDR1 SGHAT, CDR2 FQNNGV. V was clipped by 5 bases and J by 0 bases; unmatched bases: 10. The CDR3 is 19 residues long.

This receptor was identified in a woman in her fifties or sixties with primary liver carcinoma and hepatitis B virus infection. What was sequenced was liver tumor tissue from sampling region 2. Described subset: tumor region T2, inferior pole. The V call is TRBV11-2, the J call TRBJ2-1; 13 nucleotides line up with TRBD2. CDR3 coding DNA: TGTGCCAGCAGCATAAGAGGGACTAGCGGGGCGAGCTCCTACAATGAGCAGTTCTTC. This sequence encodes CASSIRGTSGASSYNEQFF.